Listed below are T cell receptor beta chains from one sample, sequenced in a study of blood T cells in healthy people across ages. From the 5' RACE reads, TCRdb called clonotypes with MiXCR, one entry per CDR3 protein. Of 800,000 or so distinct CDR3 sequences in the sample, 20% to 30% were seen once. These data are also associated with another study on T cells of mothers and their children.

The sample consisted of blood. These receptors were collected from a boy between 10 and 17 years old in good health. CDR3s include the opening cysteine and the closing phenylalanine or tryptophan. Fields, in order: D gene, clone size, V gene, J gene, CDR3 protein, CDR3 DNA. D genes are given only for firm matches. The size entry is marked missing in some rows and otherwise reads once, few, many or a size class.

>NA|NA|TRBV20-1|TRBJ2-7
CSASSSPYEQYF
TGCAGTGCCAGTAGCTCTCCCTACGAGCAGTACTTC
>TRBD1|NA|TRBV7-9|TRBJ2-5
CASSSTQGDVGETQYF
TGTGCCAGCAGTTCCACACAGGGGGACGTTGGAGAGACCCAGTACTTC
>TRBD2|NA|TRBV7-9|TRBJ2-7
CASSPRLAGAYEQYF
TGTGCCAGCAGCCCTAGACTAGCGGGAGCCTACGAGCAGTACTTC
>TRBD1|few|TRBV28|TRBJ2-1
CASTTLDRGWDNEQFF
TGTGCCAGCACTACCCTGGACAGGGGGTGGGACAATGAGCAGTTCTTC
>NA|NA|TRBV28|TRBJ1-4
CASSLPSLSRGRREKLFF
TGTGCCAGCAGTTTACCTTCGCTCTCCCGGGGCAGACGTGAAAAACTGTTTTTT
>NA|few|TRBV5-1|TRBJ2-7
CASQLGEETYEQYF
TGCGCCAGCCAGCTGGGGGAGGAGACCTACGAGCAGTACTTC
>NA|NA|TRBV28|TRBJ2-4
CASSLFYSRASKNIQYF
TGTGCCAGCAGTTTATTCTATTCGAGGGCCAGTAAAAACATTCAGTACTTC
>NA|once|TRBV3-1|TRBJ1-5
CASSQGAGNQPQHF
TGTGCCAGCAGCCAAGGAGCAGGGAATCAGCCCCAGCATTTT
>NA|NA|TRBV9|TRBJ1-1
CASSPEWNTEAFF
TGTGCCAGCAGCCCGGAGTGGAACACTGAAGCTTTCTTT
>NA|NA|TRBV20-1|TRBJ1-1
CSADGLINTEAFF
TGCAGTGCGGACGGACTCATTAACACTGAAGCTTTCTTT
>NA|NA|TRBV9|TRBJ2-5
CASSVARGGEETQYF
TGTGCCAGCAGCGTAGCTAGGGGCGGTGAAGAGACCCAGTACTTC
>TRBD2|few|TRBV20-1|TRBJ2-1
CSASSGGASEQFF
TGCAGTGCTTCTAGCGGGGGGGCCTCAGAGCAGTTCTTC
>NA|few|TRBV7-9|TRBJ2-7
CASSRDSEQYF
TGTGCCAGCAGCCGGGATTCAGAGCAGTACTTC
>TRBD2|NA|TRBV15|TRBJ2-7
CATSRTSGAYEQYF
TGTGCCACCAGTAGGACTAGCGGCGCCTACGAGCAGTACTTC
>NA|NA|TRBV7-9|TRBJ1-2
CASSFYQNYGYTF
TGTGCCAGCAGCTTCTACCAGAACTATGGCTACACCTTC
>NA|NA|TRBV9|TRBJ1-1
CASSASGRGTEAFF
TGTGCCAGCAGCGCGTCGGGGCGAGGCACTGAAGCTTTCTTT
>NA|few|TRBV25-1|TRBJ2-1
CASSDGRQFF
TGTGCCAGCAGCGACGGACGGCAGTTCTTC
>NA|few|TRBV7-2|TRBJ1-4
CASSSPRAGGEKLFF
TGTGCCAGCAGCTCCCCCCGGGCTGGGGGTGAAAAACTGTTTTTT
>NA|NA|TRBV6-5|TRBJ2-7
CASSYSDGPYEQYF
TGTGCCAGCAGTTATTCGGACGGACCCTACGAGCAGTACTTC
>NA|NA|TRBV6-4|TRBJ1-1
CASSEDDTNTEAFF
TGTGCCAGCAGTGAGGACGACACGAACACTGAAGCTTTCTTT
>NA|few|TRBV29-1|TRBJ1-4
CSVSWGARANEKLLF
TGCAGCGTCTCCTGGGGGGCGAGGGCTAATGAAAAACTGCTTTTT
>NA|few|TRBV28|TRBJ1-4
CASRRSHTNEKLFF
TGTGCCAGCAGGCGCAGCCACACAAATGAAAAACTGTTTTTT
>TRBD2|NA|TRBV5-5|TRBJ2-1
CASSLAGGLRSYNEQFF
TGTGCCAGTAGCCTAGCGGGGGGGTTAAGGTCCTACAATGAGCAGTTCTTC
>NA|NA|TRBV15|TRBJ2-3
CATSSPYATQYF
TGTGCCACCAGCAGCCCCTATGCTACGCAGTATTTT
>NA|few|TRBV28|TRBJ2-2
CASSTTPIGELFF
TGTGCCAGCAGTACTACCCCGATAGGGGAGCTGTTTTTT
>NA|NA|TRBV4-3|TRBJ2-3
CASSQYASTDTQYF
TGCGCCAGCAGCCAATACGCGAGCACAGATACGCAGTATTTT
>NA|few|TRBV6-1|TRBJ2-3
CASSDLLWGTDTQYF
TGTGCCAGCAGTGACCTTCTGTGGGGCACAGATACGCAGTATTTT